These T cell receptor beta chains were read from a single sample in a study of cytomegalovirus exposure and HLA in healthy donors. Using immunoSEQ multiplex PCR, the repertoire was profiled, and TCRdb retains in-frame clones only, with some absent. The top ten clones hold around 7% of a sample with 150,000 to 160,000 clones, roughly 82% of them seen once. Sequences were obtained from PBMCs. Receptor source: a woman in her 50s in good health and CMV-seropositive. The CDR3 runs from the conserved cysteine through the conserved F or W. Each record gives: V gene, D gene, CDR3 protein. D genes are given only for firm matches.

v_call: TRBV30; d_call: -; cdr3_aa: CAWISTGPGTEAFF
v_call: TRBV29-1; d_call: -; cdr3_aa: CSVLPNTGELFF
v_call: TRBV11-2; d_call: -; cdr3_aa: CASSLTSSSLMTNEQFF
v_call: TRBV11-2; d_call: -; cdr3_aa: CASSLTVQGTTEAFF
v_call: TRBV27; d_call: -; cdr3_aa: CASSLSIAGDEKLFF
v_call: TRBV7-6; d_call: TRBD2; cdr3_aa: CASSLGRTSGGTDTQYF
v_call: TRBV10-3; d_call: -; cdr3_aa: CAISPGDTDTQYF
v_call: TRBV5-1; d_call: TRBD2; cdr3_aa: CASSYQAGGAYEQYF
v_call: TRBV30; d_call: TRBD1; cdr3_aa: CAWSTYPTGGTYNSPLHF
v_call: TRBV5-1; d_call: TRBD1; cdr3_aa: CASSASGGGETQYF
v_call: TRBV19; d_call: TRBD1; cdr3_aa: CASSIGQVPNEKLFF
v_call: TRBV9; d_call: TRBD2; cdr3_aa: CASGGVSTDTQYF